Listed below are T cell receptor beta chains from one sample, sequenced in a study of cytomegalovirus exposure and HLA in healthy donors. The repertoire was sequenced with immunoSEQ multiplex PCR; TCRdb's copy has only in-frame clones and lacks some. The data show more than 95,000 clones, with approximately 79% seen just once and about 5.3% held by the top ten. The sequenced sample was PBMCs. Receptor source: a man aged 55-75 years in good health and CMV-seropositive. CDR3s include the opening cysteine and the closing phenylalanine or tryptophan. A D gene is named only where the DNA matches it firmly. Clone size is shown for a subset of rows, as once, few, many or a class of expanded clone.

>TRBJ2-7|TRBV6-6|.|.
TGTGCCAGCCAGCAAGGGGGTAGCGAGCAGTACTTC
CASQQGGSEQYF
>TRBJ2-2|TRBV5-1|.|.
TGCGCCAGCAGCTCCGGTCTGAACACCGGGGAGCTGTTTTTT
CASSSGLNTGELFF
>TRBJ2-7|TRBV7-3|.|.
TGTGCCAGCAGCTCCCCGCCTACCTACGAGCAGTACTTC
CASSSPPTYEQYF
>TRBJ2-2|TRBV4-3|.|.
TGCGCCAGCCGCGAGTTGACCGGGGAGCTGTTTTTT
CASRELTGELFF
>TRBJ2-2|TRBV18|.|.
TGTGCCAGCTCCCAGCCGGTCGTTGCGAGAGGGACCGGGGAGCTGTTTTTT
CASSQPVVARGTGELFF
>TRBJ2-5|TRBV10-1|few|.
TGCGCCAGCAGTGACCTACAGGGTATCCAGGAGACCCAGTACTTC
CASSDLQGIQETQYF
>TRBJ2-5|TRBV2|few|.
TGTGCCAGCAGCTCCCCCAGGGATGGAGAGACCCAGTACTTC
CASSSPRDGETQYF
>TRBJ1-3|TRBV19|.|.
TGTGCCAGTAGAGGCGTGGAGGGCACCATATATTTT
CASRGVEGTIYF
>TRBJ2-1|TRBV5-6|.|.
TGTGCCAGCAGCTTGGAATGGGCACCAATATATGAGCAGTTCTTC
CASSLEWAPIYEQFF
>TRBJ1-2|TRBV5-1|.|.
TGCGCCAGCAGCTTGGACGGACAGCCCTATGGCTACACCTTC
CASSLDGQPYGYTF
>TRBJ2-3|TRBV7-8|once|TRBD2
TGTGCCAGCAGCCCTTGGACTAGCGCAGGCACAGATACGCAGTATTTT
CASSPWTSAGTDTQYF
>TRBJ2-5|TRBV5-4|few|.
TGTGCCAGCAGCTTGGATCAGAACAGTCAAGAGACCCAGTACTTC
CASSLDQNSQETQYF
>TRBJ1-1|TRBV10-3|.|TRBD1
TGTGCCATCAGTGAGCCGAGGGGACAGCTGAACACTGAAGCTTTCTTT
CAISEPRGQLNTEAFF
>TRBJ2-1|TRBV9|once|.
TGTGCCAGCAGCGCCCGCCGGACTATTCGAGAGCAGTTCTTC
CASSARRTIREQFF
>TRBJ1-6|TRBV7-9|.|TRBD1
TGTGCCAGCAGCTTAAAGGGACAGACGAGCTCCTATAATTCACCCCTCCACTTT
CASSLKGQTSSYNSPLHF
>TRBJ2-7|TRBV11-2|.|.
TGTGCCAGCAGCTCTATAGCGCAAGCCTCCTACGAGCAGTACTTC
CASSSIAQASYEQYF
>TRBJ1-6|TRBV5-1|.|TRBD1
TGCGCCAGCAGCTTGACAGGGGGCATTGCGAATTCACCCCTCCACTTT
CASSLTGGIANSPLHF
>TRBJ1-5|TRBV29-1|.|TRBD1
TGCAGCGGGGGACAGGGGGCGGATCAGCCCCAGCATTTT
CSGGQGADQPQHF
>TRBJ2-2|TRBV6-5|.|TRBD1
TGTGCCAGCGGTTACAGGGGGCTCAACACCGGGGAGCTGTTTTTT
CASGYRGLNTGELFF
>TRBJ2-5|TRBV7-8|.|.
TGTGCCAGCAGCTTCCCCCTGGGGGCTATTTGGAAGGAGACCCAGTACTTC
CASSFPLGAIWKETQYF
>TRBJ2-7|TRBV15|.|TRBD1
TGTGCCACCAGCACCGGGACAGCTAACTCCTACGAGCAGTACTTC
CATSTGTANSYEQYF
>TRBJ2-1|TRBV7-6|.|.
TGTGCCAGCAGTCCCTTGGCCGGAGTGGGCAATGAGCAGTTCTTC
CASSPLAGVGNEQFF
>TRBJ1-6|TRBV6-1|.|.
TGTGCCAGCAGTGAACCGACTCGTAAAAGCTCCTATAATTCACCCCTCCACTTT
CASSEPTRKSSYNSPLHF
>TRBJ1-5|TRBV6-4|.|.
TGTGCCAGCAGTGACTTGAACAGGGTTGGGGATCAGCCCCAGCATTTT
CASSDLNRVGDQPQHF
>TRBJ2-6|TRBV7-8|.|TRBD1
TGTGCCAGCAGCCTAACCCGGGACAGGGGGCGGCTCAGTGGGGCCAACGTCCTGACTTTC
CASSLTRDRGRLSGANVLTF
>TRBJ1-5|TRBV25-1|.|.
TGTGCCAGCAGTGTCGGCAATCAGCCCCAGCATTTT
CASSVGNQPQHF
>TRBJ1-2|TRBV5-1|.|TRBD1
TGCGCCAGCAGCTTGGAAGGGACAGGGTTATATGGCTACACCTTC
CASSLEGTGLYGYTF
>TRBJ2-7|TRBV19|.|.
TGTGCCAGTAGTAACACTCCCCCGAAGGGGCGGAACTACGAGCAGTACTTC
CASSNTPPKGRNYEQYF
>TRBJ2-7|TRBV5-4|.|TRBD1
TGTGCCAGCAGCCCGGGTGGGACAGGGGTGGACGCGACCTACGAGCAGTACTTC
CASSPGGTGVDATYEQYF
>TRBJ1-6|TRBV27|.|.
TGTGCCAGCAGTTTATCGCCGGGATTCGATTCACCCCTCCACTTT
CASSLSPGFDSPLHF
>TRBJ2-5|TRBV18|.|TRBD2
TGTGCCAGCTCACCACCCCCGGGGGGGTATGAGACCCAGTACTTC
CASSPPPGGYETQYF
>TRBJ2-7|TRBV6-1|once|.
TGTGCCAGCAGACAGCCGAGCTCCTACGAGCAGTACTTC
CASRQPSSYEQYF
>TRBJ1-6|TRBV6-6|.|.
TGTGCCAGCACGATAGGAGATTCACCCCTCCACTTT
CASTIGDSPLHF
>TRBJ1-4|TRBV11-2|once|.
TGTGCCAGCAGCCTCATAGGGGTTAATGAAAAACTGTTTTTT
CASSLIGVNEKLFF
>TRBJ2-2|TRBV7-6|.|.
TGTGCCAGCGGGGGGGCTGGCGGGGAGCTGTTTTTT
CASGGAGGELFF
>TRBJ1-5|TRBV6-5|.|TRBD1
TGTGCCAGCAGATATTCCGGGACAGGGAATCAGCCCCAGCATTTT
CASRYSGTGNQPQHF
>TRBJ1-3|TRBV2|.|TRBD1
TGTGCCAGCAGTTGGAGCGGACAGGGGTTGGGAAACACCATATATTTT
CASSWSGQGLGNTIYF